The rows below give T cell receptor beta chains drawn from one sample of a study of shared clonotypes between healthy human individuals. Produced via immunoSEQ multiplex PCR; TCRdb's table is partial and in-frame only. The sample records more than 400,000 clones, 90% to 96% being singletons. The sample was naive CD4+ T cells sorted from blood. These receptors were taken from a woman in her twenties or thirties in good health. Both conserved end residues are part of each CDR3. The order of the fields is CDR3 DNA, CDR3 protein, clone size, D gene, J gene, V gene. D genes are given only for firm matches. Clone size is not always given. Where it is, it says once, few, many or a class for expanded clones.

CDR3nt: TGTGCCTGGCAGCGGGAGTACGAGCAGTACTTC
CDR3aa: CAWQREYEQYF
abundance: .
d_gene: TRBD2
j_gene: TRBJ2-7
v_gene: TRBV30

CDR3nt: TGTGCCAGCAGCTTAGGGACAGGGGCTTTCGAGACCCAGTACTTC
CDR3aa: CASSLGTGAFETQYF
abundance: .
d_gene: TRBD1
j_gene: TRBJ2-5
v_gene: TRBV7-3

CDR3nt: TGTGCCAGCACTTCTAGCAATCAGCCCCAGCATTTT
CDR3aa: CASTSSNQPQHF
abundance: .
d_gene: .
j_gene: TRBJ1-5
v_gene: TRBV28

CDR3nt: TGTGCCTGGAGTGCAGGATTCCACGAGCAGTACTTC
CDR3aa: CAWSAGFHEQYF
abundance: few
d_gene: .
j_gene: TRBJ2-7
v_gene: TRBV30

CDR3nt: TGTGCCAGCTCACCGGGACAGGAGGGCGAGCAGTACTTC
CDR3aa: CASSPGQEGEQYF
abundance: .
d_gene: TRBD1
j_gene: TRBJ2-7
v_gene: TRBV18

CDR3nt: TGTGCCAGCAGGATCAAATTCGCTGAGCAGTTCTTC
CDR3aa: CASRIKFAEQFF
abundance: .
d_gene: .
j_gene: TRBJ2-1
v_gene: TRBV28

CDR3nt: TGTGCCAGCAGTGGTCATAGCGGGAGCCACGAGCAGTACTTC
CDR3aa: CASSGHSGSHEQYF
abundance: .
d_gene: TRBD2
j_gene: TRBJ2-7
v_gene: TRBV6-6

CDR3nt: TGTGCCAGCAGTTCCTCCCCACAGGGGGCCAGGACTGAAGCTTTCTTT
CDR3aa: CASSSSPQGARTEAFF
abundance: .
d_gene: TRBD1
j_gene: TRBJ1-1
v_gene: TRBV28

CDR3nt: TGTGCAAGTCGCTTAGTTTCTAACGAGCAGTACTTC
CDR3aa: CASRLVSNEQYF
abundance: .
d_gene: .
j_gene: TRBJ2-7
v_gene: TRBV12-2

CDR3nt: TGTGCCAGCAGCTCCCTCAAGGGCTCTGGAAACACCATATATTTT
CDR3aa: CASSSLKGSGNTIYF
abundance: .
d_gene: .
j_gene: TRBJ1-3
v_gene: TRBV11-2

CDR3nt: TGTGCCAGCAGCGTTGGGGGGACTCCCTCAACCGGGGAGCTGTTTTTT
CDR3aa: CASSVGGTPSTGELFF
abundance: .
d_gene: .
j_gene: TRBJ2-2
v_gene: TRBV9

CDR3nt: TGTGCCAGCAGTGTCCCAGGCCAACCCGGAGGGGAGCAGTACTTC
CDR3aa: CASSVPGQPGGEQYF
abundance: .
d_gene: .
j_gene: TRBJ2-7
v_gene: TRBV27

CDR3nt: TGTGCCAGCAGACCGGGACACGCCAGTGAAAAACTGTTTTTT
CDR3aa: CASRPGHASEKLFF
abundance: .
d_gene: .
j_gene: TRBJ1-4
v_gene: TRBV6-5

CDR3nt: TGTGCCAGCAGCCACCAGGGGTATGGCTACACCTTC
CDR3aa: CASSHQGYGYTF
abundance: .
d_gene: .
j_gene: TRBJ1-2
v_gene: TRBV4-2

CDR3nt: TGTGCCAGCAGCTTGGGGGGCGGGAGCTCCTACGAGCAGTACTTC
CDR3aa: CASSLGGGSSYEQYF
abundance: .
d_gene: TRBD2
j_gene: TRBJ2-7
v_gene: TRBV5-4

CDR3nt: TGTGCCAGCAGAAAACAACAGGGGGTCGCAGATACGCAGTATTTT
CDR3aa: CASRKQQGVADTQYF
abundance: .
d_gene: TRBD1
j_gene: TRBJ2-3
v_gene: TRBV2

CDR3nt: TGTGCCAGCAGCCCCAGGACTAGCGGGAGAAGCTCCTACAATGAGCAGTTCTTC
CDR3aa: CASSPRTSGRSSYNEQFF
abundance: once
d_gene: TRBD2
j_gene: TRBJ2-1
v_gene: TRBV9

CDR3nt: TGTGCCAGCAGCGTTAGCGGGAGGTCAGATACGCAGTATTTT
CDR3aa: CASSVSGRSDTQYF
abundance: .
d_gene: TRBD2
j_gene: TRBJ2-3
v_gene: TRBV9

CDR3nt: TGTGCCAGTAGTATGCGGGACAGCAGAACCCTTAACTCTGGAAACACCATATATTTT
CDR3aa: CASSMRDSRTLNSGNTIYF
abundance: .
d_gene: TRBD1
j_gene: TRBJ1-3
v_gene: TRBV19

CDR3nt: TGTGCCAGCAGCCGCCGACTAGCGGGAGGGCCCAGTGAGCAGTTCTTC
CDR3aa: CASSRRLAGGPSEQFF
abundance: .
d_gene: TRBD2
j_gene: TRBJ2-1
v_gene: TRBV7-2

CDR3nt: TGTGCCAGCAGCCCTTCAGGGCGAGGGGAGACCCAGTACTTC
CDR3aa: CASSPSGRGETQYF
abundance: .
d_gene: .
j_gene: TRBJ2-5
v_gene: TRBV7-7

CDR3nt: TGCGCCAGCATGTTAGGCAATGAGCAGTTCTTC
CDR3aa: CASMLGNEQFF
abundance: once
d_gene: .
j_gene: TRBJ2-1
v_gene: TRBV5-1

CDR3nt: TGTGCCAGCAGCTTAGGGACGGGACAGCCTAATGAAAAACTGTTTTTT
CDR3aa: CASSLGTGQPNEKLFF
abundance: .
d_gene: TRBD1
j_gene: TRBJ1-4
v_gene: TRBV7-6

CDR3nt: TGTGCCAGCACCCTCAACCCGGCAGGGTCGAACACTGAAGCTTTCTTT
CDR3aa: CASTLNPAGSNTEAFF
abundance: .
d_gene: .
j_gene: TRBJ1-1
v_gene: TRBV7-2

CDR3nt: TGTGCCAGCAGTGGGGGGTCTGTTCCCGAAAAACTGTTTTTT
CDR3aa: CASSGGSVPEKLFF
abundance: .
d_gene: .
j_gene: TRBJ1-4
v_gene: TRBV28

CDR3nt: TGTGCCAGCAGATCCCTAACTAGTTACAATGAGCAGTTCTTC
CDR3aa: CASRSLTSYNEQFF
abundance: .
d_gene: .
j_gene: TRBJ2-1
v_gene: TRBV6-6

CDR3nt: TGCGCCAGCAGCGCGGGACTGAAGGAAGAAAAACTGTTTTTT
CDR3aa: CASSAGLKEEKLFF
abundance: .
d_gene: .
j_gene: TRBJ1-4
v_gene: TRBV5-1

CDR3nt: TGTGCCAGCAGCTTGGGGCTAGCGGGAGCCCAAGAGCAGTACTTC
CDR3aa: CASSLGLAGAQEQYF
abundance: .
d_gene: TRBD2
j_gene: TRBJ2-7
v_gene: TRBV5-4

CDR3nt: TGTGCCAGTAGCAAGGTGGGACAGGGATTTACTGAAGCTTTCTTT
CDR3aa: CASSKVGQGFTEAFF
abundance: .
d_gene: TRBD1
j_gene: TRBJ1-1
v_gene: TRBV19

CDR3nt: TGTGCCAGCAGCTTTTTTCGGTGGGAAATGAACACTGAAGCTTTCTTT
CDR3aa: CASSFFRWEMNTEAFF
abundance: .
d_gene: .
j_gene: TRBJ1-1
v_gene: TRBV7-9

CDR3nt: TGCGCCAGCAGCTTGGACCCACAAGGGGGGTACACCTTC
CDR3aa: CASSLDPQGGYTF
abundance: .
d_gene: .
j_gene: TRBJ1-2
v_gene: TRBV5-1

CDR3nt: TGCAGCGTTGTAGGGGACACTGAAGCTTTCTTT
CDR3aa: CSVVGDTEAFF
abundance: .
d_gene: .
j_gene: TRBJ1-1
v_gene: TRBV29-1